A selection of T cell receptor beta chains follows, all from one sample in a study of cytomegalovirus exposure and HLA in healthy donors. Sequencing was performed with immunoSEQ multiplex PCR; in TCRdb, only in-frame clones are kept and a portion is missing. In the table there are over 150,000 clones, about 75% of which are singletons. Sequenced: PBMCs. These receptor sequences come from a male donor in good health and CMV-seronegative. Both conserved end residues are part of each CDR3. A D gene is named only where the DNA matches it firmly. Size values are once, few and many counts, or a class for expanded clones, and some rows have none.

D	V	J	length	size	DNA	CDR3
TRBD1	TRBV5-1	TRBJ2-7	14	-	TGCGCCAGCAGACCCGGGACAGTTGATTACGAGCAGTACTTC	CASRPGTVDYEQYF
TRBD2	TRBV19	TRBJ2-1	11	-	TGTGCCAGTAGTTGGGACTACAAGCAGTTCTTC	CASSWDYKQFF
-	TRBV9	TRBJ1-1	15	-	TGTGCCAGCAGCGTATCCGGGAGCATGAACACTGAAGCTTTCTTT	CASSVSGSMNTEAFF
-	TRBV30	TRBJ1-4	11	-	TGTGCCTGGAGTGTCGTGGGAGGACTGTTTTTT	CAWSVVGGLFF
TRBD1	TRBV11-3	TRBJ2-2	12	few	TGTGCCAGCAGCACCGGGACAGGGGCGCTGTTTTTT	CASSTGTGALFF
-	TRBV5-1	TRBJ1-6	16	-	TGCGCCAGCAGCCGGACGGACATCGGTTATAATTCACCCCTCCACTTT	CASSRTDIGYNSPLHF
-	TRBV19	TRBJ1-1	14	-	TGTGCCAGCCGTGTAGGGGACATGAACACTGAAGCTTTCTTT	CASRVGDMNTEAFF
-	TRBV18	TRBJ2-7	13	-	TGTGCCAGCTCACCGCTCCCGGACAACGAGCAGTACTTC	CASSPLPDNEQYF
TRBD1	TRBV10-2	TRBJ1-2	15	-	TGCGCCAGCAGGAGCCCGGGACAGGGAGACTATGGCTACACCTTC	CASRSPGQGDYGYTF
-	TRBV5-4	TRBJ1-2	12	-	TGTGCCAGCCCCCGGGAGAACTATGGCTACACCTTC	CASPRENYGYTF
TRBD1	TRBV29-1	TRBJ2-2	15	-	TGCAGCGTCGCCGGGACAGGGGGTAACACCGGGGAGCTGTTTTTT	CSVAGTGGNTGELFF
-	TRBV18	TRBJ1-2	16	-	TGTGCCAGCTCACCCCTCCAGGGGACGGATAACTATGGCTACACCTTC	CASSPLQGTDNYGYTF
-	TRBV28	TRBJ2-7	12	-	TGTGCCAGCAGTATCCTCTCCTACGAGCAGTACTTC	CASSILSYEQYF
TRBD1	TRBV25-1	TRBJ2-3	15	few	TGTGCCAGCAGTGAAGAAGACAGGGGCACAGATACGCAGTATTTT	CASSEEDRGTDTQYF
TRBD1	TRBV27	TRBJ1-1	14	-	TGTGCCAGCAGGGGGACAGTAGTAAACACTGAAGCTTTCTTT	CASRGTVVNTEAFF
TRBD2	TRBV7-2	TRBJ2-1	15	once	TGTGCCAGCAGCTTAGGCGGGAGCCGTGCCAATGAGCAGTTCTTC	CASSLGGSRANEQFF
-	TRBV6-5	TRBJ1-1	12	once	TGTGCCAGCAGGGGCGGAGGTACTGAAGCTTTCTTT	CASRGGGTEAFF
-	TRBV6-5	TRBJ2-3	15	-	TGTGCCAACAGTTACTCTGGTAGCAGAACAGATACGCAGTATTTT	CANSYSGSRTDTQYF
-	TRBV19	TRBJ1-5	14	few	TGTGCCAGTAAGCAGGGGCTGAGCAGGGATCCCCAGCATTTT	CASKQGLSRDPQHF
-	TRBV6-5	TRBJ1-1	15	-	TGTGCCAGCAGTTACGGGTGGAGGGGGAACACTGAAGCTTTCTTT	CASSYGWRGNTEAFF
TRBD2	TRBV5-1	TRBJ2-2	18	-	TGCGCCAGCAGCTTGGCCCAAGCGGGAGCGTCGAACACCGGGGAGCTGTTTTTT	CASSLAQAGASNTGELFF
TRBD2	TRBV5-1	TRBJ2-1	15	-	TGCGCCAGCAGCTTGGGCGGGGGGGTCTACAATGAGCAGTTCTTC	CASSLGGGVYNEQFF
-	TRBV6-1	TRBJ2-3	13	-	TGTGCCAGCAGTGAAGGGGCTAGCTTAACGCAGTATTTT	CASSEGASLTQYF
TRBD1	TRBV6-1	TRBJ1-2	13	-	TGTGCCAGCACTCGACAGGGTACCTATGGCTACACCTTC	CASTRQGTYGYTF
TRBD1	TRBV7-9	TRBJ1-1	16	-	TGTGCCAGCAGCTCCGCTCGGCAGGGGGCGTCATCTGAAGCTTTCTTT	CASSSARQGASSEAFF
-	TRBV7-3	TRBJ2-1	13	-	TGTGCCAGCAGCTTAACTCCCCTCGCGAACCAGTTCTTC	CASSLTPLANQFF
TRBD2	TRBV27	TRBJ2-1	14	-	TGTGCCAGCAGACAGGGACTAGCGGGAGCTGAGCAGTTCTTC	CASRQGLAGAEQFF
TRBD2	TRBV5-1	TRBJ2-7	13	-	TGCGCCAGCAGCTCAGCGGGGCCCTACGAGCAGTACTTC	CASSSAGPYEQYF
-	TRBV2	TRBJ2-5	14	-	TGTGCCAGCAGCGGAGGGACCCCTCAGGGGGCCCAGTACTTC	CASSGGTPQGAQYF
-	TRBV5-1	TRBJ2-3	13	-	TGCGCCAGCAGCTTCGAGGGCGGAGATACGCAGTATTTT	CASSFEGGDTQYF
TRBD2	TRBV19	TRBJ2-1	15	-	TGTGCCAGTAGTATCGGCCTAGCGGGCCTCAATGAGCAGTTCTTC	CASSIGLAGLNEQFF
-	TRBV4-1	TRBJ2-7	14	-	TGCGCCAGCAGTCATCCGGGTTTTGACTACGAGCAGTACTTC	CASSHPGFDYEQYF
TRBD1	TRBV18	TRBJ1-2	16	-	TGTGCCAGCTCACCGGGACAGGGTCTCTCTAACTATGGCTACACCTTC	CASSPGQGLSNYGYTF
TRBD1	TRBV18	TRBJ2-2	15	-	TGTGCCAGCTCACCGGGACAGGGTTGGACCGGGGAGCTGTTTTTT	CASSPGQGWTGELFF
-	TRBV21-1	TRBJ2-3	13	-	TGTGCCAGGTTAGGACAGTGCACAGATACGCAGTATTTT	CARLGQCTDTQYF
-	TRBV7-8	TRBJ1-6	14	many	TGTGCCAGCAGCAAGGATGGCAGCGTCGGGGCCCTCCACTTT	CASSKDGSVGALHF